This record covers a single T cell receptor beta chain. This entry comes from a study of blood T cell repertoires in COVID-19. Study details: Sample material is recorded as cDNA or gDNA derived from T cells, B-cell-depleted T cells, or PBMCs.

Original processing methods: Reference gene primer amplification gave estimated nucleated cell counts. Measured with immunoSEQ multiplex PCR; TCRdb has only the in-frame clones, and not every one. That table gives V, J and clone size, and the DNA gave D and trimming. The sample lists 250,000 to 350,000 clones, 80% to 90% seen once, with around 10% in the top ten. CDR3 length: 15 residues. Trimming cost V 4 bases and J 4 bases, with 16 bases left between them. Germline V CDR1 and CDR2: SGHTS, YDEGEE. Adults between about 18 and 95 years of age took part from 20 to 25 US areas. Each recovered donor of Cohort 3 presented with two negative PCRs, clearance, or symptom resolution.

This TCR came from a woman between 18 and 30 years old who had recovered from COVID-19. The sequenced sample was PBMCs or T cells enriched from blood (not recorded which). The chain carries TRBV5-8 and TRBJ2-3, with D maybe TRBD2 (6 bases). CDR3 DNA sequence: TGTGCCAGCAGCCTCGGGTCCTCGGGGGCAGATACGCAGTATTTT. Protein: CASSLGSSGADTQYF.